The subject of this entry is one T cell receptor (beta chain). Its target is unknown. MiXCR was run by TCRdb on the 5' RACE reads, yielding one entry per CDR3 protein. The sample lists 450,000 or so distinct CDR3 sequences; around 27% were seen once. The data stem from a study of T-cell memory formation after mild COVID-19. Trimming took 7 bases from V and 6 from J; bases not matched to a gene: 13. This CDR3 spans 15 amino acids. Germline values: CDR1 SGHVS, CDR2 FNYEAQ. Study-level points and caveats: The study found balanced CD4/CD8 in clones contracting day 15 to 85 and a CD4+ lean in later expanders.

V usage is TRBV7-6 and J usage is TRBJ2-7; 9 bases align to TRBD2. The sequence came from an adult woman who had mild COVID-19 (a few samples of this study predate the infection). Cell type and time point are not known. Sequenced: PBMCs or a T cell subset sorted from them (not recorded which). CDR3 residues: CASTPGPSGVIEQYF. DNA for the CDR3: TGTGCCAGCACCCCGGGACCTAGCGGGGTTATCGAGCAGTACTTC. Full variable domain (rest looked up from reference TRBV7-6 and TRBJ2-7): GAGVSQSPRYKVTKRGQDVALRCDPISGHVSLYWYRQALGQGPEFLTYFNYEAQQDKSGLPNDRFSAERPEGSISTLTIQRTEQRDSAMYRCASTPGPSGVIEQYFGPGTRLTVT.